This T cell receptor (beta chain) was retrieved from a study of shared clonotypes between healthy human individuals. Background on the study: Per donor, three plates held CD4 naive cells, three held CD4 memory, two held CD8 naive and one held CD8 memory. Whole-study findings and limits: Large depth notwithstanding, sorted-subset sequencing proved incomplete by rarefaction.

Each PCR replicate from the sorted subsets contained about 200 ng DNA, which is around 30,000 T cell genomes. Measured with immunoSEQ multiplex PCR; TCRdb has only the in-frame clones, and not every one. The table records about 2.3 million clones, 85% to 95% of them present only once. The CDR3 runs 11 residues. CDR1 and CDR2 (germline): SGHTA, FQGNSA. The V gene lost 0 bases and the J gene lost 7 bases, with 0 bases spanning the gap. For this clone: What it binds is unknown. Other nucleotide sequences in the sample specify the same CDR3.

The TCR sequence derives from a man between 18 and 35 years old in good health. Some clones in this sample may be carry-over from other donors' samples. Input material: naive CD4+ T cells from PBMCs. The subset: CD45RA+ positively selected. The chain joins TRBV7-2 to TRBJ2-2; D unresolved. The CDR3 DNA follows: TGTGCCAGCAGCTTAGCCGGGGAGCTGTTTTTT. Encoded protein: CASSLAGELFF.